This T cell receptor (beta chain) stems from a study of blood T cell repertoires in COVID-19. Study-level background: The study drew acute and convalescent COVID-19 samples from the United States, Italy and Spain. The analysed material was cDNA or gDNA that came from T cells, B-cell-depleted T cells, or PBMCs.

Per the original methods: Nucleated cell counts were estimated from reference gene primer amplification. The repertoire was sequenced with immunoSEQ multiplex PCR; TCRdb's copy has only in-frame clones and lacks some. V and J calls and clone size are those listed in that table; D and trimming were worked out from the DNA. The data hold approximately 220,000 clones, with approximately 87% observed a single time. The sample comprised peripheral blood. The TCR sequence derives from a woman between 45 and 65 years old with acute or convalescent COVID-19.

The CDR3 coding sequence is TGCGCCAGCAGCTTGAATTTGGCCCTTCCTCAAGAGACCCAGTACTTC. Translating gives CASSLNLALPQETQYF. V gene TRBV5-1 combines with J gene TRBJ2-5; D remains unclear. CDR1 and CDR2 (germline): SGHRS, YFSETQ. This CDR3 has 16 residues. The germline V and J ends were trimmed by 1 base and 2 bases, with 15 bases remaining between them.